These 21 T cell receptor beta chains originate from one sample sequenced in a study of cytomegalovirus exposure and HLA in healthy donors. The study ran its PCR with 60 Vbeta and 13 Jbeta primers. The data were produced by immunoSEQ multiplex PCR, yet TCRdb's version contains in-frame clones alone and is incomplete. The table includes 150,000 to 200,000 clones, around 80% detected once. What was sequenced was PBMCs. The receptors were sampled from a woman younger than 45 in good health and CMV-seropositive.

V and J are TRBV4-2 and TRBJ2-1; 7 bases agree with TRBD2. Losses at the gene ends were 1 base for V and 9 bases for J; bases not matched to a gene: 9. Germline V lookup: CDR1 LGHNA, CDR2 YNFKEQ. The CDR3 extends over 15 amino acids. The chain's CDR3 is CASSQGARRGSEQFF. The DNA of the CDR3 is TGTGCCAGCAGCCAAGGGGCGAGGCGGGGGAGTGAGCAGTTCTTC.

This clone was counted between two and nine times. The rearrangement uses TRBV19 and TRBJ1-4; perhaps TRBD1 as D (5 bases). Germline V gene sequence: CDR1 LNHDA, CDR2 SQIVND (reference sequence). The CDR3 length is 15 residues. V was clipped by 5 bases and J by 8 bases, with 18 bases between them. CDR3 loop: CASSQGASRSEKLFF. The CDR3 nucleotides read TGTGCCAGTAGTCAGGGTGCCTCGAGATCCGAAAAACTGTTTTTT. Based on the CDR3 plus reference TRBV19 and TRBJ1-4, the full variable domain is DGGITQSPKYLFRKEGQNVTLSCEQNLNHDAMYWYRQDPGQGLRLIYYSQIVNDFQKGDIAEGYSVSREKKESFPLTVTSAQKNPTAFYLCASSQGASRSEKLFFGSGTQLSVL.

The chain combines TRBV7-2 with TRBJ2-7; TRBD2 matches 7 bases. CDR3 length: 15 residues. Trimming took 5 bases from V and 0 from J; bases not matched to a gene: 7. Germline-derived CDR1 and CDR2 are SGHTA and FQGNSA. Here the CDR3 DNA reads TGTGCCAGCAGCACCCTAGCGGAACTCTCCTACGAGCAGTACTTC. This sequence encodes CASSTLAELSYEQYF.

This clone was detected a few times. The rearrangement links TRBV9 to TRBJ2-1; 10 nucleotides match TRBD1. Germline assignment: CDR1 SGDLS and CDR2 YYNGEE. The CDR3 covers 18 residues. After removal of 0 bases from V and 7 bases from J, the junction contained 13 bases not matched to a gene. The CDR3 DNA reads TGTGCCAGCAGCGTAGCCTCCGTATCCGGGACAGGGGAGAATGAGCAGTTCTTC. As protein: CASSVASVSGTGENEQFF.

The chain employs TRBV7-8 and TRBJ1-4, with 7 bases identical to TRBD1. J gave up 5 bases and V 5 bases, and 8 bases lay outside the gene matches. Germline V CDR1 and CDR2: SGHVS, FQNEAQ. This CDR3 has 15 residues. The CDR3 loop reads CASSRGGQRNEKLFF. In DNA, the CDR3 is TGTGCCAGCAGCAGAGGGGGACAGAGGAATGAAAAACTGTTTTTT.

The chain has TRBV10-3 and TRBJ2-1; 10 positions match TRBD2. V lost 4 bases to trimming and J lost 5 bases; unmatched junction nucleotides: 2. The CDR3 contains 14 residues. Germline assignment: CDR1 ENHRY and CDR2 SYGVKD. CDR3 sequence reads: CAISALAGNNEQFF. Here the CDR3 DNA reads TGTGCCATCAGTGCACTAGCGGGAAACAATGAGCAGTTCTTC.

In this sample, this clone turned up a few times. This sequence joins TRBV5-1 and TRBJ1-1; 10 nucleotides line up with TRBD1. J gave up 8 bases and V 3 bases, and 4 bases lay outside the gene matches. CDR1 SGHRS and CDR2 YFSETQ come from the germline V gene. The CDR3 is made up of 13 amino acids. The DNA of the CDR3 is TGCGCCAGCAGCTCGACAGGGGGCCCCGAAGCTTTCTTT. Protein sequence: CASSSTGGPEAFF.

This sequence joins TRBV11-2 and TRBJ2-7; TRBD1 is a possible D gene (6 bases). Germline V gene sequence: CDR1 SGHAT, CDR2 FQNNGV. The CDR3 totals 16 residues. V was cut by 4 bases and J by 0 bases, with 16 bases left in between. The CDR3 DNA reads TGTGCCAGCAGCTCATATACAGGGATTCTCTCCTACGAGCAGTACTTC. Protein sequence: CASSSYTGILSYEQYF. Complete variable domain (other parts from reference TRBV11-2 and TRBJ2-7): EAGVAQSPRYKIIEKRQSVAFWCNPISGHATLYWYQQILGQGPKLLIQFQNNGVVDDSQLPKDRFSAERLKGVDSTLKIQPAKLEDSAVYLCASSSYTGILSYEQYFGPGTRLTVT.

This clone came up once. The CDR3 protein is CASSPYGGSDTQYF. The DNA of the CDR3 is TGCGCCAGCAGCCCCTATGGGGGGTCCGATACGCAGTATTTT. V and J are TRBV4-3 and TRBJ2-3; a possible D gene is TRBD2 (6 bases). V dropped 4 bases and J dropped 6 bases, with 14 bases sitting between them. Germline lookup yields CDR1 LGHNA and CDR2 YSLEER. This CDR3 spans 14 amino acids.

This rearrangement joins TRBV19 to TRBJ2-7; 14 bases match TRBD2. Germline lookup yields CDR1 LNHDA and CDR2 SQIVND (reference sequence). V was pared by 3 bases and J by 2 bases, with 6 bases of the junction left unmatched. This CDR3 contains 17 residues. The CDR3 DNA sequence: TGTGCCAGTAGTATTCTTCCGGGACTAGCGGGGGCCTACGAGCAGTACTTC. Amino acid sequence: CASSILPGLAGAYEQYF. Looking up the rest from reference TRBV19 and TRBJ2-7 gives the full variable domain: DGGITQSPKYLFRKEGQNVTLSCEQNLNHDAMYWYRQDPGQGLRLIYYSQIVNDFQKGDIAEGYSVSREKKESFPLTVTSAQKNPTAFYLCASSILPGLAGAYEQYFGPGTRLTVT.

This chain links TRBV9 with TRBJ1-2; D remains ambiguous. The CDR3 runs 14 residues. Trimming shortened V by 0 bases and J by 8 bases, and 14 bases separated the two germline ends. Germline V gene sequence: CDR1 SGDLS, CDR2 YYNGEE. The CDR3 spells CASSVESQPSGYTF. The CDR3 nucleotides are TGTGCCAGCAGCGTAGAGAGTCAGCCTAGCGGCTACACCTTC.

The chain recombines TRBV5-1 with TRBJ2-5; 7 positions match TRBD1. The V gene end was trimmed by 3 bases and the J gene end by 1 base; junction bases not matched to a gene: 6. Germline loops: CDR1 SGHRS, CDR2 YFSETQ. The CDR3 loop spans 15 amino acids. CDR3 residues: CASSSLTGIQETQYF. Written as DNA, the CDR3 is TGCGCCAGCAGCTCCCTGACAGGGATCCAAGAGACCCAGTACTTC.

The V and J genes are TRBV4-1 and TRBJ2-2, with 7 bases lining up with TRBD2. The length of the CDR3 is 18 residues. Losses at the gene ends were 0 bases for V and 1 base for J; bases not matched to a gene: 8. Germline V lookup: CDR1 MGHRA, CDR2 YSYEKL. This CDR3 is CASSQDPSGVGNTGELFF. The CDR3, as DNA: TGCGCCAGCAGCCAAGATCCCAGCGGGGTAGGGAACACCGGGGAGCTGTTTTTT.

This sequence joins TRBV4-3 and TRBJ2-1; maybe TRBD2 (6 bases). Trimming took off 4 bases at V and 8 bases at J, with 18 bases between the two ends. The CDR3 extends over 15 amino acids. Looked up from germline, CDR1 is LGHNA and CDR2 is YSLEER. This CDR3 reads CASSLGRAGGDEQFF. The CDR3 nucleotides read TGCGCCAGCAGCCTGGGGCGAGCAGGAGGGGATGAGCAGTTCTTC.

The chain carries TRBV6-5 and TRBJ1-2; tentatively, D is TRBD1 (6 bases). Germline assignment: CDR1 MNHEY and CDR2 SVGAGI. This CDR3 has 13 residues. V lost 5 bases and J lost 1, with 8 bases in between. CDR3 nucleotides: TGTGCCAGCAGTCGACAGGTTAACTATGGCTACACCTTC. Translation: CASSRQVNYGYTF.

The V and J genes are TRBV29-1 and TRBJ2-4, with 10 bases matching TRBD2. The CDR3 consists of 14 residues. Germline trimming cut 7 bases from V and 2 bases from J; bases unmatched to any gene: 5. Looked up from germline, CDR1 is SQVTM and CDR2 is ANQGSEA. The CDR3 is CSARAGGTKNIQYF. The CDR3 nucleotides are TGCAGCGCAAGAGCGGGGGGGACCAAAAACATTCAGTACTTC.

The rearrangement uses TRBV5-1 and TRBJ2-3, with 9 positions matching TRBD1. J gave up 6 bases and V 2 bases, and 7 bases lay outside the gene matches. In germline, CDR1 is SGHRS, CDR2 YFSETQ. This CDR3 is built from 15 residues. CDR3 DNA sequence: TGCGCCAGCAGCTTCTTGGGACAGGGTGGGGATACGCAGTATTTT. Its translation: CASSFLGQGGDTQYF.

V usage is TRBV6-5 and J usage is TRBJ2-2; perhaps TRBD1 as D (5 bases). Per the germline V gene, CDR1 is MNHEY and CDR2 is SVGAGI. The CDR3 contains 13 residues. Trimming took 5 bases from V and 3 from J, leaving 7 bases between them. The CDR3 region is CASSEGDTGELFF. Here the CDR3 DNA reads TGTGCCAGCAGTGAAGGGGACACCGGGGAGCTGTTTTTT.

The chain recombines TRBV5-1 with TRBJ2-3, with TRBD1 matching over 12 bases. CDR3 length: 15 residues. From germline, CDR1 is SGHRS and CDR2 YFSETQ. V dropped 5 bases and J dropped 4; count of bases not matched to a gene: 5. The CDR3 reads CASSWGQGAPDTQYF. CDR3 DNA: TGCGCCAGCAGTTGGGGACAGGGGGCCCCAGATACGCAGTATTTT.

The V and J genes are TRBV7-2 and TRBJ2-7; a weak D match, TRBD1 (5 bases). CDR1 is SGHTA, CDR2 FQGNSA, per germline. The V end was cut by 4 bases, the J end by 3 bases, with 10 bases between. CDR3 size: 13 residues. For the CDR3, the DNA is TGTGCCAGCAGCTCTCCCCAGGGCTACGAGCAGTACTTC. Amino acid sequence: CASSSPQGYEQYF.

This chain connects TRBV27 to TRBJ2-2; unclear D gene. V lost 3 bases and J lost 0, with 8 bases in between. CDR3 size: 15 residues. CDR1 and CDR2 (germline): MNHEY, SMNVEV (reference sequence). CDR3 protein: CASSFRQSNTGELFF. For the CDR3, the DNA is TGTGCCAGCAGTTTCAGGCAGTCGAACACCGGGGAGCTGTTTTTT.